What follows is one TCR beta chain and its context. Its cognate antigen is unknown. Per donor, one heparinised blood draw averaged roughly 120 mL. The authors reverse transcribed all of the isolated RNA, so sequencing captured expressed TCRB transcripts. Assay used: immunoSEQ multiplex PCR; TCRdb lists only in-frame clones, some missing. The table includes a few hundred thousand clones, about 30% detected once. This sample stems from a study of beta chain features in type 1 diabetes. Per the germline V gene, CDR1 is MDHEN and CDR2 is SYDVKM. Trimming shortened V by 6 bases and J by 0 bases, and 6 bases separated the two germline ends. The CDR3 extends over 13 amino acids. Study-wide points: Insertions were fewer and deletions more numerous at VDJ junctions in type 1 diabetes patients.

The chain carries TRBV28 and TRBJ1-5; D gene ambiguous. The sequence was obtained from a man aged 25 to 40 in good health. Sequenced material: central memory CD4+ T cells from blood. The CDR3 coding sequence is TGTGCCAGCAGGATAAATAGCAATCAGCCCCAGCATTTT. Protein: CASRINSNQPQHF. Together with reference TRBV28 and TRBJ1-5, the CDR3 gives the full variable domain: DVKVTQSSRYLVKRTGEKVFLECVQDMDHENMFWYRQDPGLGLRLIYFSYDVKMKEKGDIPEGYSVSREKKERFSLILESASTNQTSMYLCASRINSNQPQHFGDGTRLSIL.